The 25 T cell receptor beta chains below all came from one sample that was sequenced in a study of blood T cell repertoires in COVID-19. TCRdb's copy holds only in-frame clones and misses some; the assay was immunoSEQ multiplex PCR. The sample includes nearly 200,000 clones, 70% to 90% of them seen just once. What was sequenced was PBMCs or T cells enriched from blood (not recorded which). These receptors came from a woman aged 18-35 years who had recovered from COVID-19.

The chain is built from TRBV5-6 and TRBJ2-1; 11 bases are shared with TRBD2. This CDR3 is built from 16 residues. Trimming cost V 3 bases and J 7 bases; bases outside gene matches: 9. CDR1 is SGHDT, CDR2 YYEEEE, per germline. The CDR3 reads CASSSFSGGDVNEQFF. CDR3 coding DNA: TGTGCCAGCAGCTCCTTTAGCGGGGGGGACGTGAATGAGCAGTTCTTC.

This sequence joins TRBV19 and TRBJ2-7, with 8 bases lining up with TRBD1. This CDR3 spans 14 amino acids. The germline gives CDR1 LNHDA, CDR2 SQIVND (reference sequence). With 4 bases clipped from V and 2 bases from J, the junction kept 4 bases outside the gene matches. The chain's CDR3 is CASSRGQVAYEQYF. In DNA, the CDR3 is TGTGCCAGTAGTAGGGGACAGGTTGCCTACGAGCAGTACTTC. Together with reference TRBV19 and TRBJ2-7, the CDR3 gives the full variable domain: DGGITQSPKYLFRKEGQNVTLSCEQNLNHDAMYWYRQDPGQGLRLIYYSQIVNDFQKGDIAEGYSVSREKKESFPLTVTSAQKNPTAFYLCASSRGQVAYEQYFGPGTRLTVT.

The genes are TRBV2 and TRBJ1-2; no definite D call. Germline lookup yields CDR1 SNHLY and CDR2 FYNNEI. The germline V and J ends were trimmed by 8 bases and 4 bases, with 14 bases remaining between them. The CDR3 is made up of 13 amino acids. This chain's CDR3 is CASGRDPSYGYTF. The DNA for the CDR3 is TGTGCCAGCGGCCGGGATCCTAGCTATGGCTACACCTTC.

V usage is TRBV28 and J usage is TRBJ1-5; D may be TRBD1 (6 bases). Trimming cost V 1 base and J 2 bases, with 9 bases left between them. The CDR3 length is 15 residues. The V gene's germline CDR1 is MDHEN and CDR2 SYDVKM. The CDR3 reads CASSLLDSGNQPQHF. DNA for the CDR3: TGTGCCAGCAGTTTATTGGACAGCGGCAATCAGCCCCAGCATTTT.

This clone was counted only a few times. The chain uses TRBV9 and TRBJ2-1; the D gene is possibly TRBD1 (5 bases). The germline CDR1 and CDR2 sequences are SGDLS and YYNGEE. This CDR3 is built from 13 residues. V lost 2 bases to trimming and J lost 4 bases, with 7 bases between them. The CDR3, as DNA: TGTGCCAGCAGCGTCACAGGTTACAATGAGCAGTTCTTC. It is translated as CASSVTGYNEQFF.

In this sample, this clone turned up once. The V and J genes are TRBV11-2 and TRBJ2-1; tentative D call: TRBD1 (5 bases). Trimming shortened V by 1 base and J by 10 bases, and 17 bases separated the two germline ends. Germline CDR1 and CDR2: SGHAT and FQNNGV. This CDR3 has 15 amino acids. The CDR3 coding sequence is TGTGCCAGCAGCTTAGTAACGCTGGGCAGGGAAGAGCAGTTCTTC. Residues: CASSLVTLGREEQFF. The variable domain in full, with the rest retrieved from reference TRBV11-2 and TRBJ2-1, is EAGVAQSPRYKIIEKRQSVAFWCNPISGHATLYWYQQILGQGPKLLIQFQNNGVVDDSQLPKDRFSAERLKGVDSTLKIQPAKLEDSAVYLCASSLVTLGREEQFFGPGTRLTVL.

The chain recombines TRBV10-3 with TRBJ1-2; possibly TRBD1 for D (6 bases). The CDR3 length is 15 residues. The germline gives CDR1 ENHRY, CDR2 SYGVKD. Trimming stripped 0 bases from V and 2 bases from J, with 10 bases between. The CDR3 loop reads CAISESVGQNYGYTF. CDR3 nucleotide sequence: TGTGCCATCAGTGAGTCAGTAGGACAGAACTATGGCTACACCTTC.

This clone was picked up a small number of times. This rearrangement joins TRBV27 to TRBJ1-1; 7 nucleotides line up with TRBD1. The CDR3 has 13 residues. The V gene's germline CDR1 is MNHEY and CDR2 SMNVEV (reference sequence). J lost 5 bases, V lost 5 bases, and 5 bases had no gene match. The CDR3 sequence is CASSIQGRTEAFF. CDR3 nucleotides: TGTGCCAGCAGTATACAGGGGAGGACTGAAGCTTTCTTT.

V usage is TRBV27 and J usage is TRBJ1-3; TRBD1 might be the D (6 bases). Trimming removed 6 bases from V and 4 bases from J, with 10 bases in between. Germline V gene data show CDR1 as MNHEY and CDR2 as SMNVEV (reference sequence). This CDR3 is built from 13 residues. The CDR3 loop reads CASRPQGGNTIYF. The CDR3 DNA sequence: TGTGCCAGCAGACCGCAGGGGGGAAACACCATATATTTT.

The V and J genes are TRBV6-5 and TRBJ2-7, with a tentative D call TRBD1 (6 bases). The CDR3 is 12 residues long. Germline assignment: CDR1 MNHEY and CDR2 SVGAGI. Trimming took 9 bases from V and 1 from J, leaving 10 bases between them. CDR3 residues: CASSDRSYEQYF. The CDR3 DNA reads TGTGCCAGTTCGGACAGATCCTACGAGCAGTACTTC.

Written as DNA, the CDR3 is TGCGCCAGCAGCTTGGTTCCAGACAGCCACAATCAGCCCCAGCATTTT. This translates into CASSLVPDSHNQPQHF. The rearrangement joins TRBV5-1 to TRBJ1-5, with D possibly TRBD1 on 5 matching bases. This CDR3 has 16 amino acids. Looked up from germline, CDR1 is SGHRS and CDR2 is YFSETQ. Between the trimmed V and J ends, which lost 0 bases and 3 bases, there was a span of 13 bases.

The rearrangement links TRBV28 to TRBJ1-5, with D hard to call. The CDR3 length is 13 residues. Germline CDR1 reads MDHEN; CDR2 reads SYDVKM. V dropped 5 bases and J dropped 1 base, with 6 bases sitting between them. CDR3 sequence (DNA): TGTGCCAGCAGTCCTGTCAGCAATCAGCCCCAGCATTTT. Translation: CASSPVSNQPQHF. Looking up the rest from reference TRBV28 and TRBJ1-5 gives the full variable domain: DVKVTQSSRYLVKRTGEKVFLECVQDMDHENMFWYRQDPGLGLRLIYFSYDVKMKEKGDIPEGYSVSREKKERFSLILESASTNQTSMYLCASSPVSNQPQHFGDGTRLSIL.

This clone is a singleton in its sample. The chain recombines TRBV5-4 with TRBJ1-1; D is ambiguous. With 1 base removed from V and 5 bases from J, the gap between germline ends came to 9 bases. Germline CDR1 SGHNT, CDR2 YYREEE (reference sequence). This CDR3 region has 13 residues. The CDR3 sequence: CASSLSPYTEAFF. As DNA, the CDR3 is TGTGCCAGCAGCTTGTCCCCGTATACTGAAGCTTTCTTT.

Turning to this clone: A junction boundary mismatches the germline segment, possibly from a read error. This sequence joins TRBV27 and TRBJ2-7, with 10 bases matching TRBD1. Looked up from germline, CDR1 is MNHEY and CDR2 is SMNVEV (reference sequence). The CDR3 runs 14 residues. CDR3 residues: CASNLSRTGGTPYF. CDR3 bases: TGTGCCAGCAATTTATCGAGGACAGGGGGAACCCCGTACTTC.

This chain's CDR3 is CASSPTNQGGQPQHF. CDR3 nucleotide sequence: TGCGCCAGCAGCCCCACGAACCAGGGTGGGCAGCCCCAGCATTTT. The chain couples TRBV4-1 to TRBJ1-5; weak D call: TRBD1 (5 bases). V lost 4 bases, J lost 7 bases, and 17 bases lay in between. This CDR3 has 15 residues. Germline V gene data show CDR1 as MGHRA and CDR2 as YSYEKL.

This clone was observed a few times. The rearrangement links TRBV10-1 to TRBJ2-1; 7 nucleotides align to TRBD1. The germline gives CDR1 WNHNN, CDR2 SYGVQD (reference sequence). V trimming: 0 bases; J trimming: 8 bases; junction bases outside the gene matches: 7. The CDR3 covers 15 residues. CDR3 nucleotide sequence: TGCGCCAGCAGTGAGTCGACAGGGTATATGGATGAGCAGTTCTTC. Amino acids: CASSESTGYMDEQFF.

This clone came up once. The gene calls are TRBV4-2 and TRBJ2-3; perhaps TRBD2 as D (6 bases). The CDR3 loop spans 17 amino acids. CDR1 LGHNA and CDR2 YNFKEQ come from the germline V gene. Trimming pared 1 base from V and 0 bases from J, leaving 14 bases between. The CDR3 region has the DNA TGTGCCAGCAGCCAAGTTCAAGGGAGGACTAGCACAGATACGCAGTATTTT. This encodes CASSQVQGRTSTDTQYF.

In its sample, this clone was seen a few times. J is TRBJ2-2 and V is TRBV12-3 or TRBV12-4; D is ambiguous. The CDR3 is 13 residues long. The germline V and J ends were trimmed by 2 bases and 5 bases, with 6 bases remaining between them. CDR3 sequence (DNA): TGTGCCAGCAGTTTAAGAGCTACCGGGGAGCTGTTTTTT. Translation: CASSLRATGELFF.

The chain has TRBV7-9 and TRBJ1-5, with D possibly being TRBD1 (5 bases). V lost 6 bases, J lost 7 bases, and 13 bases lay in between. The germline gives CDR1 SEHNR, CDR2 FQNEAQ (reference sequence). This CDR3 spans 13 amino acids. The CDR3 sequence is CASSQGARQPQHF. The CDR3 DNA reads TGTGCCAGCAGTCAGGGCGCCCGGCAGCCCCAGCATTTT.

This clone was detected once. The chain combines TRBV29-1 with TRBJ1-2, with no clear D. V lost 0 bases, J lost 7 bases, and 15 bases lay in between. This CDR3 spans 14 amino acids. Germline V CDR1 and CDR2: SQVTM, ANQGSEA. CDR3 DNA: TGCAGCGTTGAAGATCAGGCGACAATCGGTGGCTACACCTTC. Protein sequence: CSVEDQATIGGYTF.

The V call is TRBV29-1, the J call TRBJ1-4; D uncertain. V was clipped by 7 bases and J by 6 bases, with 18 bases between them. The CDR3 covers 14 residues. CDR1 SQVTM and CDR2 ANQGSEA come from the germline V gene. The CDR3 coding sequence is TGCAGCGCCCGGGCCCCTCCGGAGGATGAAAAACTGTTTTTT. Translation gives CSARAPPEDEKLFF.

The CDR3 DNA is TGTGCCAGTAGTATGGGTCGGGATCAGCCCCAGCATTTT. As protein: CASSMGRDQPQHF. The rearrangement uses TRBV19 and TRBJ1-5, with no clear D. Trimming pared 3 bases from V and 5 bases from J, leaving 8 bases between. The CDR3 is 13 amino acids. Germline CDR1 is LNHDA and CDR2 is SQIVND (reference sequence).

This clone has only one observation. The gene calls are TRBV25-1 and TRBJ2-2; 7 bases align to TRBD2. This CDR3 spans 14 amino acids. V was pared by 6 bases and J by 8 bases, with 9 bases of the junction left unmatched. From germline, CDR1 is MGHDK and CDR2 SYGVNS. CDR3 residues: CASRPGEGPGELFF. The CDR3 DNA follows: TGTGCCAGCAGGCCCGGGGAGGGCCCAGGGGAGCTGTTTTTT.

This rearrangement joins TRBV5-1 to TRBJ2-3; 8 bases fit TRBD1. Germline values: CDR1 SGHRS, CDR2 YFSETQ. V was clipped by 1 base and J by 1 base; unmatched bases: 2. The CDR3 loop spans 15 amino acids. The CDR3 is CASSLPGQGTDTQYF. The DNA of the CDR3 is TGCGCCAGCAGCTTGCCGGGACAGGGCACAGATACGCAGTATTTT.

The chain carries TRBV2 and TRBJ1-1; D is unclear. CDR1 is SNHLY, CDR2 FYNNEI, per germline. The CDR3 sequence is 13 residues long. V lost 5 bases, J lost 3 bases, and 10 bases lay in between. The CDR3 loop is CASSPIQDTEAFF. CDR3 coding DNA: TGTGCCAGCAGTCCCATCCAGGACACTGAAGCTTTCTTT.